Following are 31 T cell receptor beta chains from one sample sequenced in a study of T cell changes during pregnancy in multiple sclerosis. Data came from immunoSEQ multiplex PCR; TCRdb stores just in-frame clones and leaves some out. The table has around 96,000 clones, 90% to 95% seen once. Sequenced here: peripheral blood, sampled in the first trimester of pregnancy. These receptors came from a female donor with multiple sclerosis, enrolled in a pregnancy study.

The V and J genes are TRBV30 and TRBJ1-5, with 8 positions matching TRBD1. The CDR3 extends over 14 amino acids. Germline values: CDR1 GTSNPN, CDR2 SVGIG (reference sequence). J was trimmed by 4 bases and V by 3 bases; bases with no gene match: 5. CDR3 protein: CAWSIGQGNQPQHF. Here the CDR3 DNA reads TGTGCCTGGAGCATCGGACAGGGAAATCAGCCCCAGCATTTT.

This chain uses TRBV7-2 with TRBJ2-1; the match to TRBD1 covers 9 bases. This CDR3 region has 15 residues. J lost 2 bases, V lost 4 bases, and 3 bases had no gene match. CDR1 and CDR2 from the germline V gene are SGHTA and FQGNSA. CDR3 in amino acids: CASSYRQGAYNEQFF. CDR3 DNA sequence: TGTGCCAGCAGCTACCGACAGGGGGCCTACAATGAGCAGTTCTTC.

The chain links TRBV6-5 to TRBJ2-2, with 9 bases matching TRBD1. Unmatched junction bases numbered 8, after V lost 6 bases and J lost 6 bases. Germline values: CDR1 MNHEY, CDR2 SVGAGI. The CDR3 extends over 15 amino acids. The DNA of the CDR3 is TGTGCCAGCAGCCTTTCGGACAGGGGCTCCGGGGAGCTGTTTTTT. Amino acids: CASSLSDRGSGELFF.

CDR3 region: CSVETGGEKLFF. In nucleotides, the CDR3 is TGCAGCGTGGAAACAGGTGGTGAAAAACTGTTTTTT. The chain is built from TRBV29-1 and TRBJ1-4; tentatively, D is TRBD1 (5 bases). Trimming shortened V by 6 bases and J by 7 bases, and 12 bases separated the two germline ends. The germline V gene encodes CDR1 SQVTM and CDR2 ANQGSEA. The CDR3 contains 12 residues.

The J gene is TRBJ2-2, the V gene TRBV10-3; 8 bases are a match to TRBD2. CDR3 length: 16 residues. V trimming: 4 bases; J trimming: 4 bases; junction bases outside the gene matches: 8. From germline, CDR1 is ENHRY and CDR2 SYGVKD. The CDR3 region has the DNA TGTGCCATCAGTGTAGTTGGACTAGCAGGCACCGGGGAGCTGTTTTTT. Its translation is CAISVVGLAGTGELFF.

The rearrangement links TRBV27 to TRBJ1-5; TRBD1 matches 9 bases. This CDR3 has 14 amino acids. The V segment lost 2 bases and the J segment 6 bases; nucleotides outside the gene matches: 2. Per germline, CDR1 MNHEY and CDR2 SMNVEV (reference sequence). CDR3 sequence (DNA): TGTGCCAGCAGTTTAACAGGGGGCGGTCAGCCCCAGCATTTT. Amino acids: CASSLTGGGQPQHF.

This chain joins TRBV7-9 and TRBJ1-2, with 11 nucleotides matching TRBD1. Germline loops: CDR1 SEHNR, CDR2 FQNEAQ (reference sequence). The CDR3 totals 15 residues. The V and J ends lost 5 bases and 4 bases, in that order; junction bases with no gene match: 6. The DNA for the CDR3 is TGTGCCAGCAGCCTGGACAGGGGGCTTGTCTATGGCTACACCTTC. Protein: CASSLDRGLVYGYTF. Complete variable domain (other parts from reference TRBV7-9 and TRBJ1-2): DTGVSQNPRHKITKRGQNVTFRCDPISEHNRLYWYRQTLGQGPEFLTYFQNEAQLEKSRLLSDRFSAERPKGSFSTLEIQRTEQGDSAMYLCASSLDRGLVYGYTFGSGTRLTVV.

This chain joins TRBV7-8 and TRBJ1-1; 10 bases align to TRBD1. Germline V lookup: CDR1 SGHVS, CDR2 FQNEAQ. J was trimmed by 4 bases and V by 5 bases; bases with no gene match: 7. This CDR3 is 15 amino acids long. The CDR3 loop reads CASSKGDRGGTEAFF. CDR3 sequence (DNA): TGTGCCAGCAGCAAGGGGGACAGGGGTGGCACTGAAGCTTTCTTT. The full variable domain, completed using reference TRBV7-8 and TRBJ1-1, is GAGVSQSPRYKVAKRGQDVALRCDPISGHVSLFWYQQALGQGPEFLTYFQNEAQLDKSGLPSDRFFAERPEGSVSTLKIQRTQQEDSAVYLCASSKGDRGGTEAFFGQGTRLTVV.

The chain carries TRBV4-1 and TRBJ2-7, with D perhaps TRBD2 (5 bases). The V and J ends lost 4 bases and 0 bases respectively, with 13 bases between them. The CDR3 runs to 15 residues. The germline V gene encodes CDR1 MGHRA and CDR2 YSYEKL. CDR3 in amino acids: CASSPERVSSYEQYF. The CDR3 DNA reads TGCGCCAGCAGCCCAGAGAGGGTAAGCTCCTACGAGCAGTACTTC.

The rearrangement joins TRBV14 to TRBJ1-1, with D perhaps matching TRBD1 (5 bases). CDR1 SGHDN and CDR2 FVKESK come from the germline V gene. The CDR3 is made up of 15 amino acids. V lost 1 base and J 4 bases, leaving 13 bases between the germline ends. CDR3 nucleotide sequence: TGTGCCAGCAGCCAAGCGGCAGGGATGGTCACTGAAGCTTTCTTT. This encodes CASSQAAGMVTEAFF.

This chain links TRBV19 with TRBJ2-1, with a possible D match to TRBD2 (5 bases). CDR3 length: 11 residues. Germline V gene sequence: CDR1 LNHDA, CDR2 SQIVND (reference sequence). The V and J ends lost 10 bases and 8 bases respectively, with 12 bases between them. The CDR3 region has the DNA TGTGCCAAAAGAATGGAGGATGAGCAGTTCTTC. This gives the protein CAKRMEDEQFF.

This chain connects TRBV11-2 to TRBJ2-5, with 13 bases lining up with TRBD2. Looked up from germline, CDR1 is SGHAT and CDR2 is FQNNGV. CDR3 length equals 19 residues. V was pared by 4 bases and J by 1 base, with 12 bases of the junction left unmatched. The DNA of the CDR3 is TGTGCCAGCAGCTCCCCAACTAGCGGGGGGGATCTGAGCCAAGAGACCCAGTACTTC. Its protein product is CASSSPTSGGDLSQETQYF.

The chain carries TRBV9 and TRBJ2-7; tentatively, D is TRBD2 (6 bases). CDR3 length equals 14 residues. V gave up 3 bases and J gave up 3 bases, with 13 bases separating them. Germline CDR1 is SGDLS and CDR2 is YYNGEE. CDR3: CASSGGDGFYEQYF. Here the CDR3 DNA reads TGTGCCAGCAGCGGGGGGGACGGCTTCTACGAGCAGTACTTC.

This chain joins TRBV29-1 and TRBJ2-7, with a tentative D call TRBD1 (6 bases). The CDR3 is 15 amino acids. The germline V gene encodes CDR1 SQVTM and CDR2 ANQGSEA. V lost 4 bases and J lost 2, with 18 bases in between. CDR3 sequence: CSVVKGWGRAYEQYF. In DNA form, the CDR3 reads TGCAGCGTTGTTAAGGGTTGGGGGCGAGCCTACGAGCAGTACTTC.

This chain connects TRBV6-1 to TRBJ2-7; 7 bases match TRBD1. V lost 6 bases and J lost 3; bases outside the gene matches: 5. There are 13 residues in the CDR3. Germline V gene lookup returns CDR1 MNHNS and CDR2 SASEGT. CDR3 DNA: TGTGCCAGCAGCCGGACAGGAGACTACGAGCAGTACTTC. This translates into CASSRTGDYEQYF.

The chain combines TRBV27 with TRBJ1-6, with 7 positions matching TRBD1. Trimming cost V 6 bases and J 7 bases; bases outside gene matches: 6. CDR3 length: 14 residues. The germline CDR1 and CDR2 sequences are MNHEY and SMNVEV (reference sequence). The CDR3 nucleotides are TGTGCCAGCAGCTACAGGGGAGAGAATTCACCCCTCCACTTT. Its protein product is CASSYRGENSPLHF.

The gene calls are TRBV9 and TRBJ2-2, with D maybe TRBD2 (5 bases). Trimming cost V 9 bases and J 0 bases, with 24 bases left between them. The V gene's germline CDR1 is SGDLS and CDR2 YYNGEE. The CDR3 is 18 amino acids. CDR3 region: CATKEKGAEIANTGELFF. DNA for the CDR3: TGTGCCACCAAGGAAAAAGGAGCGGAGATCGCGAACACCGGGGAGCTGTTTTTT.

This chain links TRBV6-4 with TRBJ2-5, with 7 positions matching TRBD2. This CDR3 spans 18 amino acids. V shed 0 bases and J 4 bases; nucleotides not matched to a gene: 14. Looked up from germline, CDR1 is MRHNA and CDR2 is SNTAGT. CDR3 coding DNA: TGTGCCAGCAGTGACTCGATAGGTTCGGTCAAGCGGGGAGAGACCCAGTACTTC. Encoded protein: CASSDSIGSVKRGETQYF.

J is TRBJ1-2 and V is TRBV19; a weak D match, TRBD1 (6 bases). Trimming removed 9 bases at V and 3 bases at J, with 14 bases between. The CDR3 covers 13 residues. Germline V gene sequence: CDR1 LNHDA, CDR2 SQIVND (reference sequence). The CDR3 DNA reads as TGTGCCAGAAAAACAGGGAAGGACTATGGCTACACCTTC. Translation gives CARKTGKDYGYTF.

This clone was recorded once. The V and J genes are TRBV7-9 and TRBJ2-1; D is unresolved. The CDR3 runs 15 residues. Looked up from germline, CDR1 is SEHNR and CDR2 is FQNEAQ (reference sequence). V lost 4 bases to trimming and J lost 4 bases, with 14 bases between them. The CDR3 spells CASSSTKAGYNEQFF. The CDR3 nucleotides read TGTGCCAGCAGCTCCACCAAGGCAGGATACAATGAGCAGTTCTTC.

The chain uses TRBV9 and TRBJ2-2; D may be TRBD2 (5 bases). This CDR3 is 14 amino acids long. Germline V gene sequence: CDR1 SGDLS, CDR2 YYNGEE. Trimming left V 0 bases short and J 8 bases short, with 11 bases between. CDR3 in amino acids: CASSVEMSGGELFF. The CDR3 DNA follows: TGTGCCAGCAGCGTAGAAATGAGCGGAGGGGAGCTGTTTTTT.

V and J are TRBV7-6 and TRBJ2-1; tentative D call: TRBD2 (6 bases). This CDR3 region has 14 residues. V lost 1 base to trimming and J lost 9 bases, with 13 bases between them. Germline loops: CDR1 SGHVS, CDR2 FNYEAQ. CDR3 bases: TGTGCCAGCAGCTTAGGAAGGGAGGTTAGTGAGCAGTTCTTC. This encodes CASSLGREVSEQFF.

This clone was observed a single time. CDR3 nucleotides: TGTGCCAGCAGCCAAGGACTAGCGGGGTCCAGCTCCTACGAGCAGTACTTC. Its translation: CASSQGLAGSSSYEQYF. J is TRBJ2-7 and V is TRBV7-8, with 12 bases lining up with TRBD2. The CDR3 runs 17 residues. Germline lookup yields CDR1 SGHVS and CDR2 FQNEAQ. J lost 0 bases, V lost 5 bases, and 8 bases had no gene match.

The rearrangement links TRBV27 to TRBJ2-1, with 8 bases aligning to TRBD2. Trimming took 3 bases from V and 2 from J; bases not matched to a gene: 6. This CDR3 has 16 amino acids. Germline V gene sequence: CDR1 MNHEY, CDR2 SMNVEV (reference sequence). CDR3 nucleotides: TGTGCCAGCAGTTTGGGTCGGGGGGGCCCCTACAATGAGCAGTTCTTC. Protein sequence: CASSLGRGGPYNEQFF.

This sequence joins TRBV7-9 and TRBJ2-7, with D tentatively TRBD2 (7 bases). V lost 4 bases and J lost 6, with 13 bases in between. The V gene's germline CDR1 is SEHNR and CDR2 FQNEAQ (reference sequence). The CDR3 consists of 13 residues. The CDR3 nucleotides are TGTGCCAGCAGCTCACCACGGGGGGCCGAGCAGTACTTC. Residues: CASSSPRGAEQYF.

This clone has only one observation. The CDR3 region is CASSDWGPRETQYF. The CDR3 region has the DNA TGTGCCAGCAGCGATTGGGGCCCACGGGAGACCCAGTACTTC. V is TRBV7-9 and J is TRBJ2-5, with D possibly matching TRBD1 (5 bases). The V end lost 5 bases, the J end lost 5 bases, and 15 bases lay between the germline ends. The length of the CDR3 is 14 residues. Per germline, CDR1 SEHNR and CDR2 FQNEAQ (reference sequence). The full variable domain, in which reference TRBV7-9 and TRBJ2-5 provide the parts outside the CDR3, is DTGVSQNPRHKITKRGQNVTFRCDPISEHNRLYWYRQTLGQGPEFLTYFQNEAQLEKSRLLSDRFSAERPKGSFSTLEIQRTEQGDSAMYLCASSDWGPRETQYFGPGTRLLVL.

The chain recombines TRBV11-3 with TRBJ1-6, with 7 bases aligning to TRBD1. Trimming at V came to 5 bases and at J to 5 bases, leaving 3 bases not matched to a gene. The CDR3 runs 14 residues. CDR1 and CDR2 from the germline V gene are SGHNT and YENEEA. As DNA, the CDR3 is TGTGCCAGCAGCCGCACAGGGGATAATTCACCCCTCCACTTT. It encodes CASSRTGDNSPLHF.

This sequence joins TRBV7-3 and TRBJ2-2, with 8 bases identical to TRBD2. The CDR3 sequence is 15 residues long. The germline V gene has CDR1 SGHTA and CDR2 FQGTGA. J lost 4 bases, V lost 4 bases, and 5 bases had no gene match. CDR3 sequence: CASSSGLAGTGELFF. DNA for the CDR3: TGTGCCAGCAGCTCCGGACTAGCCGGCACCGGGGAGCTGTTTTTT.

V and J are TRBV5-1 and TRBJ1-5; D is perhaps TRBD1 (6 bases). This CDR3 comprises 15 residues. The ends were cut back, 1 base at V and 3 bases at J, with 11 bases in the middle. Germline V gene sequence: CDR1 SGHRS, CDR2 YFSETQ. CDR3 nucleotides: TGCGCCAGCAGCTTGCAGGGGTCGGACAATCAGCCCCAGCATTTT. This codes for CASSLQGSDNQPQHF.

The chain recombines TRBV2 with TRBJ2-2; 9 bases line up with TRBD1. The junction had 14 bases not matched to a gene; V was cut back by 9 bases and J by 3 bases. The CDR3 totals 17 residues. Germline values: CDR1 SNHLY, CDR2 FYNNEI. CDR3 nucleotides: TGTGCCAGTAAACCCGGGACAGGGATGGGGGACACCGGGGAGCTGTTTTTT. Translated, it gives CASKPGTGMGDTGELFF.

J is TRBJ2-1 and V is TRBV7-6; TRBD2 aligns across 10 bases. The V and J ends lost 1 base and 9 bases, in that order; junction bases with no gene match: 6. Germline V lookup: CDR1 SGHVS, CDR2 FNYEAQ. The CDR3 is made up of 15 amino acids. The CDR3 loop reads CASSLGAGGQAEQFF. The CDR3 nucleotides read TGTGCCAGCAGCTTAGGAGCGGGGGGGCAAGCTGAGCAGTTCTTC.